These T cell receptor beta chains were read from a single sample in a study of T cells in Graves' hyperthyroidism and ophthalmopathy. MiXCR, run by TCRdb on the multiplex PCR reads, gives a single entry per CDR3 protein. The table lists approximately 380,000 distinct CDR3 sequences, over 11% of them singletons. Sequences were obtained from blood. Every receptor here comes from a man aged 45-65 years with Graves' ophthalmopathy. Each CDR3 is given with its conserved first and last residue. The D gene is left open where the match is weak. Rows give clone size only sometimes, using once, few, many, or a class for an expanded clone.

clone_size j_call d_call v_call cdr3_nt cdr3_aa
- TRBJ2-4 - TRBV12-3/TRBV12-4 TGTGCCAGCAGCTGGGTGGAAAACATTCAGTACTTC CASSWVENIQYF
many TRBJ2-3 TRBD1 TRBV12-3/TRBV12-4 TGTGCCAGCGTGTCCGGGACAGGCCCCTCGGATACGCAGTATTTT CASVSGTGPSDTQYF
many TRBJ2-3 - TRBV20-1 TGCAGTGCTAGAGATCTAAGGCGAGCCCCAGATACGCAGTATTTT CSARDLRRAPDTQYF
many TRBJ2-2 - TRBV11-2 TGTGCCAGCAGCCCATGGGGCCAGGGGTACGGGGAGCTGTTTTTT CASSPWGQGYGELFF
- TRBJ2-7 TRBD2 TRBV5-6 TGTGCCAGCAGCCCCGGTCCAGGACTAGCATACGAGCAGTACTTC CASSPGPGLAYEQYF
many TRBJ1-1 - TRBV5-1 TGCGCCAGCAGCTTGGCACCCAGTTTAATGAACACTGAAGCTTTCTTT CASSLAPSLMNTEAFF
- TRBJ2-1 TRBD2 TRBV11-2 TGTGCCAGCAGCCCAGTGGGACTAGCGTTCAATGAGCAGTTCTTC CASSPVGLAFNEQFF
many TRBJ1-1 - TRBV5-1 TGCGCCAGCAGCTTTGGGCGCAGCTTGTCGGCCACTGAAGCTTTCTTT CASSFGRSLSATEAFF
- TRBJ2-3 TRBD1 TRBV19 TGTGCCAGTAGTATGACAGGGTCAACAGATACGCAGTATTTT CASSMTGSTDTQYF
- TRBJ2-2 - TRBV9 TGTGCCAGCAGTTCTCGACAGAGTGCCACCGGGGAGCTGTTTTTT CASSSRQSATGELFF
- TRBJ2-3 TRBD2 TRBV27 TGTGCCAGCAGTTTAGCTAGCGGAAGCTTAGATACGCAGTATTTT CASSLASGSLDTQYF
few TRBJ1-4 TRBD1 TRBV28 TGTGCCAGCAGTTCACCCAGGGGGACTAATGAAAAACTGTTTTTT CASSSPRGTNEKLFF
many TRBJ2-1 TRBD2 TRBV20-1 TGCAGTGCTAGTGGTCTCGGCGGGGGGGCCTACAATGAGCAGTTCTTC CSASGLGGGAYNEQFF
many TRBJ2-7 TRBD1 TRBV29-1 TGCAGCGTTGAGGACAGGGGGGCGTACGAGCAGTACTTC CSVEDRGAYEQYF
- TRBJ2-5 - TRBV3-1 TGTGCCAGCAGACATCAAACCGGGAGTCAAGAGACCCAGTACTTC CASRHQTGSQETQYF
few TRBJ2-5 TRBD1 TRBV27 TGTGCCAGCAGTAAAACAGGGGGCGGGGAGACCCAGTACTTC CASSKTGGGETQYF
many TRBJ1-1 TRBD1 TRBV5-1 TGCGCCAGCAGCCTCCGGACAGGGGGCTACACTGAAGCTTTCTTT CASSLRTGGYTEAFF
few TRBJ2-1 TRBD2 TRBV2 TGTGCCAGCGGACCCGGGACTAGCGGTTCCTACAATGAGCAGTTCTTC CASGPGTSGSYNEQFF
- TRBJ2-1 TRBD1 TRBV9 TGTGCCAGCAGCGTAGATGGGACAGGGGGCGATGAGCAGTTCTTC CASSVDGTGGDEQFF
- TRBJ2-5 - TRBV5-6 TGTGCCAGCAGCTTAGGGTACAGTAAAGAGACCCAGTACTTC CASSLGYSKETQYF
many TRBJ2-1 - TRBV20-1 TGCAGTGCTCCCCCGGGGGCTAGTTTCTACAATGAGCAGTTCTTC CSAPPGASFYNEQFF
- TRBJ1-6 - TRBV5-1 TGCGCCAGCAGTTCTCAACCGGGACTGAATATAAATTCACCCCTCCACTTT CASSSQPGLNINSPLHF
- TRBJ2-2 TRBD2 TRBV24-1 TGTGCCACCAGGGGGCCAGCGGGAGTGACCGGGGAGCTGTTTTTT CATRGPAGVTGELFF
many TRBJ2-5 - TRBV7-7 TGTGCTAGCAGCCTTAACAGCCAAGAGACCCAGTACTTC CASSLNSQETQYF
many TRBJ2-1 - TRBV18 TGTGCCAGCTCACCCCTGGTATCTTCGTCGAATGAGCAGTTCTTC CASSPLVSSSNEQFF
many TRBJ2-5 - TRBV6-2/TRBV6-3 TGTGCCAGCAGTAAAATTAGCGGAGTGGTCGGGGAGACCCAGTACTTC CASSKISGVVGETQYF
- TRBJ2-5 - TRBV28 TGTGCCAGCAGTTTACGCTCCCAAGAGACCCAGTACTTC CASSLRSQETQYF
many TRBJ2-1 TRBD2 TRBV30 TGTGCCTGGAGTCCGGGGACTATAAATGAGCAGTTCTTC CAWSPGTINEQFF
- TRBJ2-5 - TRBV5-1 TGCGCCAGCAGCGACGCCCCCATGGAGACCCAGTACTTC CASSDAPMETQYF
many TRBJ2-3 TRBD2 TRBV2 TGTGCCAGCAGTGTGCTAGCGGGAAAAGGGGATACGCAGTATTTT CASSVLAGKGDTQYF
many TRBJ2-5 - TRBV3-1 TGTGCCAGCAGCCAAATAGCGGCGGGATATTCCCAAGAGACCCAGTACTTC CASSQIAAGYSQETQYF
many TRBJ2-7 TRBD2 TRBV20-1 TGCAGCGCAGGGGGACTAGCGGACGAGCAGTACTTC CSAGGLADEQYF
many TRBJ2-1 TRBD2 TRBV12-3/TRBV12-4 TGTGCCAGCAGACTAGCGGGAGGGCCGTACAATGAGCAGTTCTTC CASRLAGGPYNEQFF
- TRBJ2-1 - TRBV6-1 TGTGCCAGCAGTGACAGGGATTACAATGAGCAGTTCTTC CASSDRDYNEQFF
many TRBJ2-3 TRBD2 TRBV7-8 TGTGCCAGCAGCTCCAGCGGGAGGGTCACAGATACGCAGTATTTT CASSSSGRVTDTQYF
few TRBJ2-3 TRBD2 TRBV4-1 TGCGCCAGCAGCCTAGGACTAGCGGGAGATGTAGATACGCAGTATTTT CASSLGLAGDVDTQYF
- TRBJ2-1 TRBD1 TRBV11-3 TGTGCCAGCAGCTTAGCGGGGACAGTTTACAATGAGCAGTTCTTC CASSLAGTVYNEQFF
- TRBJ2-1 - TRBV11-2 TGTGCCAGCAGACAAACTAGCTTTCTTGAGCAGTTCTTC CASRQTSFLEQFF
many TRBJ2-1 TRBD2 TRBV20-1 TGCAGTGCTAGAGGCCCTAGCGGCTCCTACAATGAGCAGTTCTTC CSARGPSGSYNEQFF
many TRBJ2-7 - TRBV28 TGTGCCAGCAGTACCGGACAGCTAGCATACGAGCAGTACTTC CASSTGQLAYEQYF
many TRBJ2-7 TRBD2 TRBV12-3/TRBV12-4 TGTGCCAGCAGTACCCCTAGCGGGAGGGCCTACGAGCAGTACTTC CASSTPSGRAYEQYF
many TRBJ1-5 TRBD1 TRBV5-8 TGTGCCAGCAGCCCGGGGGACAGGGCGGATCAGCCCCAGCATTTT CASSPGDRADQPQHF
many TRBJ2-3 - TRBV20-1 TGCAGTGCTAGTTTAGGAATCACAGATACGCAGTATTTT CSASLGITDTQYF